The clone carrying this T cell receptor beta chain was observed at least ten times. Its antigen remains unknown. This sample was taken from a study of T-cell reconstitution after alpha-beta-depleted transplantation in children. Study findings and constraints: Recipient T cells and thymic progenitors that survived were the source of the high TCRbeta diversity seen at day 60 in some patients. About two months after transplant, alpha-beta T cells reportedly came from several hundred expanded graft clones. T-cell counts and diversity at one year post-transplant came mainly from newly produced T cells.

Per germline, CDR1 MNHEY and CDR2 SVGAGI. The CDR3 is 19 residues long. J lost 4 bases, V lost 0 bases, and 14 bases had no gene match. TCRbeta library construction was performed incorporating unique molecular identifiers. Using its own MiXCR run on the PCR reads, TCRdb lists one record per CDR3 protein. This table holds around 700,000 distinct CDR3 sequences, around 13% found once. The sequence was collected from a girl aged 2-10 years with congenital amegakaryocytic thrombocytopenia, due to receive a stem cell transplant. The rearrangement links TRBV6-5 to TRBJ2-5, with TRBD1 matching 10 bases. Sequencing used PBMCs, obtained before TCRalphabeta/CD19-depleted stem cell transplant. CDR3 residues: CASSYSLASGQGTVETQYF. Here the CDR3 DNA reads TGTGCCAGCAGTTACTCGCTCGCGTCGGGACAGGGGACCGTAGAGACCCAGTACTTC.